The sequence of this T cell receptor (beta chain) was determined in a study of tumor and adjacent non-tumor tissue in lung cancer. General observations from the study: Compared with tumor, normal lung showed significantly lower TCR diversity.

RNA was extracted from bulk tissue without any cell sorting. More than 3 cm separated this lung sample from the edge of the tumor. Three rounds of nested PCR, following a modified ARM-PCR protocol, produced the TCRbeta library. MiXCR, applied by TCRdb to the multiplex PCR reads, yields one record per CDR3 protein. The data hold 80,000 or so distinct CDR3 sequences, with around 80% observed a single time. The CDR3 has 14 amino acids. Germline CDR1 is SGHKS and CDR2 is YYEKEE (reference sequence). In this sample, this clonotype turned up a few times. As yet, its antigen is unknown. A junction end diverges from the germline sequence, so it may reflect a read error.

The source material was distant non-tumor lung tissue. This receptor was obtained from a man between 60 and 75 years old with non-small cell lung cancer. The chain couples TRBV5-5 to TRBJ2-5; no clear D. The DNA for the CDR3 is TGTACCAGCAGCTCCTACAGAGCCGAGGAGACCCAGTACTTC. Protein sequence: CTSSSYRAEETQYF.